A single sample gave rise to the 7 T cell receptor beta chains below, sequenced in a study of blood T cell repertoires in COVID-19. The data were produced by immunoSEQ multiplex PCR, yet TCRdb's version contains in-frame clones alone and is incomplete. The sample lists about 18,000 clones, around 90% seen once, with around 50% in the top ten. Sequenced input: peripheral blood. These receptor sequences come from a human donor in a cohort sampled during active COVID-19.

CDR3 in amino acids: CASGTGGKAYEQYF. CDR3 DNA sequence: TGCGCCAGTGGAACAGGGGGCAAGGCCTACGAGCAGTACTTC. The rearrangement uses TRBV10-2 and TRBJ2-7; 9 nucleotides agree with TRBD1. Per the germline V gene, CDR1 is WSHSY and CDR2 is SAAADI. This CDR3 contains 14 residues. V dropped 9 bases and J dropped 2; count of bases not matched to a gene: 8.

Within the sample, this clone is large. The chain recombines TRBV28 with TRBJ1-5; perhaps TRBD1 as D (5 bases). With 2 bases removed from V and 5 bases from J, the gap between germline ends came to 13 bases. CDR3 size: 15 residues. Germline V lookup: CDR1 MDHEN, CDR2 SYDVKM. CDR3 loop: CASSLTQGYDQPQHF. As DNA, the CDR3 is TGTGCCAGCAGTTTAACGCAGGGATATGATCAGCCCCAGCATTTT.

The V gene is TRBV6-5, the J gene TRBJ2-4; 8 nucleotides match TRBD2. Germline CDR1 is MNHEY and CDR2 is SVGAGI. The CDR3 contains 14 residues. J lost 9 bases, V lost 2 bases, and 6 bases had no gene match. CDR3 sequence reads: CASSYKRGQFIQYF. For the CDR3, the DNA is TGTGCCAGCAGTTACAAGCGGGGGCAGTTCATTCAGTACTTC.

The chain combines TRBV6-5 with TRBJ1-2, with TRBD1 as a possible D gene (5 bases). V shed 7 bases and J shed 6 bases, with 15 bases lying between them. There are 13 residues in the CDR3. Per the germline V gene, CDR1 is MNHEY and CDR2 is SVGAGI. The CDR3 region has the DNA TGTGCCAGCACCCGGGGGGGTGGAGATGGCTACACCTTC. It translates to CASTRGGGDGYTF.

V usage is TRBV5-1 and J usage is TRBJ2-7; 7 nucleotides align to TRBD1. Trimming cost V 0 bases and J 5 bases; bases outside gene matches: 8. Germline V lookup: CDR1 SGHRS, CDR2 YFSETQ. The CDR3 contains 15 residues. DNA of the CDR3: TGCGCCAGCAGCTTGGGACAGGGAGAGTTGGACGAGCAGTACTTC. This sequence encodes CASSLGQGELDEQYF.

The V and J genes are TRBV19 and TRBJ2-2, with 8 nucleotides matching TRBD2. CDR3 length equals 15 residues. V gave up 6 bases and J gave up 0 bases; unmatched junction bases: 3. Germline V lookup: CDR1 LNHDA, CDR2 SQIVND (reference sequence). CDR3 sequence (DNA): TGTGCCAGTAGAGCGGGGGTAGCGAACACCGGGGAGCTGTTTTTT. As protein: CASRAGVANTGELFF.

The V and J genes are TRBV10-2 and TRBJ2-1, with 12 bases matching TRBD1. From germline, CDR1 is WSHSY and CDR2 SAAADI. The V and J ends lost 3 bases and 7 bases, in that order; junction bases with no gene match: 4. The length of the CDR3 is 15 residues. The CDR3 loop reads CASSDGGQGANEQFF. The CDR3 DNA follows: TGCGCCAGCAGTGATGGGGGACAGGGGGCGAATGAGCAGTTCTTC.